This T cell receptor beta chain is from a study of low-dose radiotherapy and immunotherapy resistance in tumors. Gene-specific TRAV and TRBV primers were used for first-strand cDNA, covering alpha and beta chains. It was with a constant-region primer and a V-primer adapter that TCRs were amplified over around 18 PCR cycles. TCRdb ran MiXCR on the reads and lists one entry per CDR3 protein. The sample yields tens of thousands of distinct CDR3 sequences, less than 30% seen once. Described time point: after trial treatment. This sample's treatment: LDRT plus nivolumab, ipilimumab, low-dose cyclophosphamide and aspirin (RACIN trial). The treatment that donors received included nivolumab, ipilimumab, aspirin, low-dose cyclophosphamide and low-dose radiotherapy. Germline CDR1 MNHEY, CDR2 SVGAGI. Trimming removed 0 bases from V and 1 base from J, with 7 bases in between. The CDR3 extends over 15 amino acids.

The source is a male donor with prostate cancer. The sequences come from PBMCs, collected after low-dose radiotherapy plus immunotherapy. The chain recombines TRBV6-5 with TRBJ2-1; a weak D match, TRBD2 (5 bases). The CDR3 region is CASSYSSGSYNEQFF. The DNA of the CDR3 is TGTGCCAGCAGTTACTCAAGCGGTTCCTACAATGAGCAGTTCTTC.